The 32 T cell receptor beta chains reported below all come from one sample, sequenced in a study of cytomegalovirus exposure and HLA in healthy donors. 60 Vbeta and 13 Jbeta primers were used in PCR. Sequencing used immunoSEQ multiplex PCR; TCRdb keeps in-frame clones, though not all of them. The table shows more than 95,000 clones, with roughly three quarters occurring only once. Material for sequencing was PBMCs. These receptors all come from a man in his fifties in good health and CMV-seropositive.

V gene TRBV5-1 combines with J gene TRBJ1-2, with D maybe TRBD1 (6 bases). Deletions cut 0 bases from V and 6 bases from J, with 9 bases between. CDR1 and CDR2 from the germline V gene are SGHRS and YFSETQ. This CDR3 is 13 amino acids long. The CDR3 sequence is CASSLAAGDGYTF. CDR3 bases: TGCGCCAGCAGCTTGGCGGCAGGGGATGGCTACACCTTC. Looking up the rest from reference TRBV5-1 and TRBJ1-2 gives the full variable domain: KAGVTQTPRYLIKTRGQQVTLSCSPISGHRSVSWYQQTPGQGLQFLFEYFSETQRNKGNFPGRFSGRQFSNSRSEMNVSTLELGDSALYLCASSLAAGDGYTFGSGTRLTVV.

This clone appeared a single time. V is TRBV7-9 and J is TRBJ1-2; 7 nucleotides agree with TRBD1. This CDR3 region has 15 residues. The V gene's germline CDR1 is SEHNR and CDR2 FQNEAQ (reference sequence). V dropped 6 bases and J dropped 4; count of bases not matched to a gene: 11. CDR3 DNA sequence: TGTGCCAGCAGTTCGACAGGGATGCTTAGCTATGGCTACACCTTC. Translation: CASSSTGMLSYGYTF.

J is TRBJ2-3 and V is TRBV5-1; tentative D call: TRBD1 (6 bases). Trimming pared 6 bases from V and 0 bases from J, leaving 17 bases between. Germline V gives CDR1 SGHRS, CDR2 YFSETQ. CDR3 length equals 16 residues. The CDR3, as DNA: TGCGCCAGCAACCTAAGACAGGCAGAGAGCACAGATACGCAGTATTTT. It yields the protein CASNLRQAESTDTQYF.

V is TRBV5-1 and J is TRBJ2-1, with 9 positions matching TRBD1. Germline V lookup: CDR1 SGHRS, CDR2 YFSETQ. There are 15 residues in the CDR3. V was clipped by 4 bases and J by 9 bases; unmatched bases: 11. DNA for the CDR3: TGCGCCAGCAGCCCTGGGGGGACAGGGTCGGGTGAGCAGTTCTTC. This gives the protein CASSPGGTGSGEQFF.

The V gene is TRBV29-1, the J gene TRBJ2-5, with TRBD2 matching over 10 bases. Germline V lookup: CDR1 SQVTM, CDR2 ANQGSEA. V dropped 8 bases and J dropped 3; count of bases not matched to a gene: 3. The CDR3 spans 12 residues. CDR3 residues: CSSGTSEETQYF. The CDR3 DNA reads as TGCAGCTCCGGGACTAGCGAAGAGACCCAGTACTTC.

The J gene is TRBJ2-5, the V gene TRBV5-1, with 8 bases matching TRBD2. This CDR3 comprises 16 residues. V was clipped by 0 bases and J by 4 bases; unmatched bases: 8. Germline V gives CDR1 SGHRS, CDR2 YFSETQ. The CDR3 DNA reads TGCGCCAGCAGCTTGGTACCAGCGGGGGAGGGAGAGACCCAGTACTTC. This gives the protein CASSLVPAGEGETQYF.

The chain carries TRBV18 and TRBJ1-1; TRBD1 might be the D (6 bases). Looked up from germline, CDR1 is KGHSH and CDR2 is LQKENI. V was trimmed by 3 bases and J by 0 bases, leaving 17 bases between them. The CDR3 has 17 residues. The CDR3 region has the DNA TGTGCCAGCTCACCGGGGGCACAGGGCTCCATGAACACTGAAGCTTTCTTT. The encoded protein is CASSPGAQGSMNTEAFF.

This clone came up a few times. The chain combines TRBV4-1 with TRBJ1-2; 8 bases agree with TRBD1. J lost 7 bases, V lost 4 bases, and 14 bases had no gene match. The CDR3 loop spans 16 amino acids. Germline assignment: CDR1 MGHRA and CDR2 YSYEKL. The CDR3 DNA follows: TGCGCCAGCAGCCTGGAAGTTACAGGGGGGCCGTCTGGCTACACCTTC. Translated, it gives CASSLEVTGGPSGYTF.

V is TRBV7-6 and J is TRBJ1-4; 9 bases are a match to TRBD1. The CDR3 contains 15 residues. Per the germline V gene, CDR1 is SGHVS and CDR2 is FNYEAQ. After removal of 5 bases from V and 8 bases from J, the junction contained 9 bases not matched to a gene. This CDR3 is CASSPRQGDDEKLFF. The CDR3 bases are TGTGCCAGCAGCCCGAGACAGGGGGATGACGAAAAACTGTTTTTT.

The V gene is TRBV7-2, the J gene TRBJ1-2; D is ambiguous. CDR1 is SGHTA and CDR2 is FQGNSA in the germline V gene. Trimming took off 0 bases at V and 6 bases at J, with 5 bases between the two ends. This CDR3 has 12 amino acids. The CDR3 here is CASSLAGDGYTF. CDR3 sequence (DNA): TGTGCCAGCAGCTTAGCGGGAGATGGCTACACCTTC.

The rearrangement uses TRBV15 and TRBJ1-5; 9 nucleotides line up with TRBD1. The V gene end was trimmed by 1 base and the J gene end by 10 bases; junction bases not matched to a gene: 5. CDR3 length: 14 residues. CDR1 and CDR2 from the germline V gene are LNHNV and YYDKDF (reference sequence). CDR3 protein: CATSRGDRVSPQHF. The CDR3 coding sequence is TGTGCCACCAGCAGAGGGGACAGGGTAAGTCCCCAGCATTTT.

This CDR3 reads CASSLVVAGATTDTQYF. The CDR3 region has the DNA TGCGCCAGCAGCTTGGTAGTAGCGGGGGCTACCACAGATACGCAGTATTTT. The chain is built from TRBV5-1 and TRBJ2-3; TRBD2 matches 9 bases. This CDR3 spans 17 amino acids. After removal of 0 bases from V and 2 bases from J, the junction contained 7 bases not matched to a gene. Per germline, CDR1 SGHRS and CDR2 YFSETQ. Using reference TRBV5-1 and TRBJ2-3 for the parts outside the CDR3, the full variable domain is KAGVTQTPRYLIKTRGQQVTLSCSPISGHRSVSWYQQTPGQGLQFLFEYFSETQRNKGNFPGRFSGRQFSNSRSEMNVSTLELGDSALYLCASSLVVAGATTDTQYFGPGTRLTVL.

A single count supports this clone. The V call is TRBV29-1, the J call TRBJ1-3; no clear D gene. V shed 4 bases and J shed 15 bases, with 13 bases lying between them. Germline V gives CDR1 SQVTM, CDR2 ANQGSEA. The CDR3 covers 10 residues. The CDR3 protein is CSVADSRSYF. CDR3 sequence (DNA): TGCAGCGTTGCTGACTCTCGCTCATATTTT.

This clone was detected only once. This chain uses TRBV12-5 with TRBJ2-7; 8 nucleotides align to TRBD1. V trimming: 5 bases; J trimming: 2 bases; junction bases outside the gene matches: 11. Germline CDR1 is LGHNT and CDR2 is FRNRAP. The CDR3 has 16 amino acids. The CDR3 loop reads CASGHPQGAEAYEQYF. For the CDR3, the DNA is TGTGCTAGTGGTCACCCGCAGGGGGCAGAGGCCTACGAGCAGTACTTC.

The chain joins TRBV5-5 to TRBJ2-3; D may be TRBD2 (5 bases). The CDR3 has 13 amino acids. V lost 3 bases, J lost 3 bases, and 8 bases lay in between. Per germline, CDR1 SGHKS and CDR2 YYEKEE (reference sequence). The CDR3 DNA follows: TGTGCCAGCAGCTCGGACTTTACAGATACGCAGTATTTT. Encoded protein: CASSSDFTDTQYF.

The chain links TRBV21-1 to TRBJ2-2; the table's D call TRBD1 went unverified against the DNA. TRBV21-1 is reported as a pseudogene. The CDR3 loop spans 17 amino acids. In nucleotides, the CDR3 is TGTGCCAGCAGCATGAACAGGGGTGGGCCGAACACCGGGGAGCTGTTTTTT. Translating it yields CASSMNRGGPNTGELFF.

This clone was counted a few times. The chain employs TRBV7-2 and TRBJ2-6; 9 bases fit TRBD2. The V segment lost 2 bases and the J segment 0 bases; nucleotides outside the gene matches: 8. CDR3 length: 19 amino acids. Germline CDR1 SGHTA, CDR2 FQGNSA. The CDR3 DNA is TGTGCCAGCAGCTTATTAGCGGGGGTTTCCCTCTCTGGGGCCAACGTCCTGACTTTC. Amino acid sequence: CASSLLAGVSLSGANVLTF.

The rearrangement uses TRBV5-1 and TRBJ2-7, with 9 bases aligning to TRBD1. V lost 2 bases to trimming and J lost 5 bases; unmatched junction nucleotides: 2. The V gene's germline CDR1 is SGHRS and CDR2 YFSETQ. The CDR3 totals 13 residues. The CDR3 protein is CASSLQGADEQYF. CDR3 coding DNA: TGCGCCAGCAGCTTACAGGGGGCCGACGAGCAGTACTTC.

This clone appeared a single time. The V call is TRBV5-4, the J call TRBJ2-5; D not resolved. Looked up from germline, CDR1 is SGHNT and CDR2 is YYREEE (reference sequence). Trimming took off 3 bases at V and 5 bases at J, with 11 bases between the two ends. The CDR3 has 13 residues. The DNA for the CDR3 is TGTGCCAGCAGCTCTATAGTGTTGGAGACCCAGTACTTC. This encodes CASSSIVLETQYF.

CDR3 loop: CASSLLTGGLFF. The CDR3 nucleotides are TGTGCCAGCAGTTTATTGACAGGGGGTCTGTTTTTT. The chain couples TRBV28 to TRBJ2-2, with TRBD1 matching 9 bases. J gave up 14 bases and V 1 base, and 2 bases lay outside the gene matches. The germline V gene encodes CDR1 MDHEN and CDR2 SYDVKM. The CDR3 is made up of 12 amino acids.

In this sample, this clone turned up once. This chain joins TRBV9 and TRBJ2-7; a possible D gene is TRBD1 (6 bases). This CDR3 is built from 14 residues. The germline CDR1 and CDR2 sequences are SGDLS and YYNGEE. Between the trimmed V and J ends, which lost 4 bases and 3 bases, there was a span of 14 bases. CDR3 coding DNA: TGTGCCAGCAGCTCGACAGGTGAACACTACGAGCAGTACTTC. This sequence encodes CASSSTGEHYEQYF. Full variable domain (rest looked up from reference TRBV9 and TRBJ2-7): DSGVTQTPKHLITATGQRVTLRCSPRSGDLSVYWYQQSLDQGLQFLIQYYNGEERAKGNILERFSAQQFPDLHSELNLSSLELGDSALYFCASSSTGEHYEQYFGPGTRLTVT.

This clone was counted between two and nine times. This chain links TRBV5-6 with TRBJ2-6, with TRBD2 as a possible D gene (6 bases). CDR3 length: 19 amino acids. V was pared by 3 bases and J by 0 bases, with 19 bases between. CDR1 SGHDT and CDR2 YYEEEE come from the germline V gene. The CDR3 loop reads CASSSRRVLGLSGANVLTF. The CDR3 region has the DNA TGTGCCAGCAGCTCCCGGAGGGTTCTAGGGCTCTCTGGGGCCAACGTCCTGACTTTC.

The V and J genes are TRBV5-1 and TRBJ2-1, with D possibly being TRBD2 (7 bases). The CDR3 length is 16 residues. V was cut by 4 bases and J by 2 bases, with 16 bases left in between. Germline values: CDR1 SGHRS, CDR2 YFSETQ. CDR3 in amino acids: CASSPGGGGTYNEQFF. As DNA, the CDR3 is TGCGCCAGCAGCCCAGGAGGGGGGGGCACCTACAATGAGCAGTTCTTC.

The rearrangement joins TRBV15 to TRBJ2-7, with 7 bases that match TRBD2. The CDR3 covers 14 residues. Germline V CDR1 and CDR2: LNHNV, YYDKDF (reference sequence). V was clipped by 2 bases and J by 2 bases; unmatched bases: 3. DNA for the CDR3: TGTGCCACCAGCAGACTAGCGGAGACCTACGAGCAGTACTTC. Protein product: CATSRLAETYEQYF.

The rearrangement uses TRBV7-2 and TRBJ2-7, with TRBD1 identical over 8 bases. This CDR3 has 13 amino acids. Unmatched junction bases numbered 3, after V lost 5 bases and J lost 3 bases. Germline V lookup: CDR1 SGHTA, CDR2 FQGNSA. The CDR3 nucleotides are TGTGCCAGCAGCCCTGGACAGGGCTACGAGCAGTACTTC. Translated, it gives CASSPGQGYEQYF.

V is TRBV6-5 and J is TRBJ2-3, with 8 nucleotides matching TRBD2. V dropped 5 bases and J dropped 4; count of bases not matched to a gene: 5. The CDR3 has 14 residues. Germline V lookup: CDR1 MNHEY, CDR2 SVGAGI. The CDR3, as DNA: TGTGCCAGCAGTCCAGCGGGAGCATCAGATACGCAGTATTTT. Amino acids: CASSPAGASDTQYF.

There are a few counts of this clone. The chain carries TRBV6-1 and TRBJ2-5, with TRBD1 as a possible D gene (5 bases). Trimming took 6 bases from V and 2 from J, leaving 13 bases between them. Germline V gives CDR1 MNHNS, CDR2 SASEGT. The CDR3 contains 14 residues. The CDR3 coding sequence is TGTGCCAGCAGATGGGTGACAGCTCAAGAGACCCAGTACTTC. It yields the protein CASRWVTAQETQYF.

This clone was observed at least ten times. The rearrangement joins TRBV7-2 to TRBJ2-2; 8 bases map to TRBD1. Germline V gene lookup returns CDR1 SGHTA and CDR2 FQGNSA. V trimming: 6 bases; J trimming: 2 bases; junction bases outside the gene matches: 2. There are 14 residues in the CDR3. The CDR3, as DNA: TGTGCCAGCAGAGACAGGGGAAACACCGGGGAGCTGTTTTTT. Translated, it gives CASRDRGNTGELFF.

Here the CDR3 DNA reads TGTGCCAGCAGCGTAGAGGGCGGAACTAGCGGGAGCTACGAGCAGTACTTC. The encoded protein is CASSVEGGTSGSYEQYF. J is TRBJ2-7 and V is TRBV9; 11 bases agree with TRBD2. This CDR3 spans 17 amino acids. Losses at the gene ends were 0 bases for V and 3 bases for J; bases not matched to a gene: 8. Germline values: CDR1 SGDLS, CDR2 YYNGEE.

This clone was found a few times. This chain uses TRBV6-4 with TRBJ1-5, with D possibly matching TRBD1 (5 bases). V gave up 6 bases and J gave up 1 base, with 13 bases separating them. Germline V gene data show CDR1 as MRHNA and CDR2 as SNTAGT. This CDR3 is 15 amino acids long. The CDR3 bases are TGTGCCAGCAGCCCCCGGGGGGGGAGCAATCAGCCCCAGCATTTT. Translated: CASSPRGGSNQPQHF.

This rearrangement joins TRBV19 to TRBJ2-3; a possible D gene is TRBD1 (6 bases). The CDR3 runs to 17 residues. V was clipped by 2 bases and J by 2 bases, with 17 bases between them. The germline gives CDR1 LNHDA, CDR2 SQIVND (reference sequence). The CDR3 spells CASSIRGGQTFTDTQYF. For the CDR3, the DNA is TGTGCCAGTAGTATACGTGGAGGACAGACCTTCACAGATACGCAGTATTTT.

J is TRBJ2-7 and V is TRBV5-1; 9 bases are a match to TRBD1. Trimming took 3 bases from V and 4 from J; bases not matched to a gene: 5. The CDR3 covers 14 residues. Per germline, CDR1 SGHRS and CDR2 YFSETQ. The CDR3, as DNA: TGCGCCAGCAGCTCGGGACAGGGCGGGTACGAGCAGTACTTC. It specifies CASSSGQGGYEQYF.